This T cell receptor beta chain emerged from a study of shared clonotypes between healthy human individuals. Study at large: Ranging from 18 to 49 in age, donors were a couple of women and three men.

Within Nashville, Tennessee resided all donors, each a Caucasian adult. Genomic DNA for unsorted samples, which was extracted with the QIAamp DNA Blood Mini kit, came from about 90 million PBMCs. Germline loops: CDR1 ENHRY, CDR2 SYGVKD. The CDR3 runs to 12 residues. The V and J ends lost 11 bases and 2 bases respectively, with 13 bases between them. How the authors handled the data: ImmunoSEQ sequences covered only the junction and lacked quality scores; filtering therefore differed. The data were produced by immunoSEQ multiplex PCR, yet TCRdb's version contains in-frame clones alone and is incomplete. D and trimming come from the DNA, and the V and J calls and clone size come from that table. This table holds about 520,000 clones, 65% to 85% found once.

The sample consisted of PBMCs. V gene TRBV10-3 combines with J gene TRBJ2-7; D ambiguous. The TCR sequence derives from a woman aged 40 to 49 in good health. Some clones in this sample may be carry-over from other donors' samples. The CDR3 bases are TGTGCCGTAGGAGAGGACCCCTACGAGCAGTACTTC. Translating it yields CAVGEDPYEQYF.